The rows below give T cell receptor beta chains drawn from one sample of a study of post-analysis software for immune sequencing data. A single record per CDR3 protein comes from TCRdb applying MiXCR to the PCR reads. The sample has over 250,000 distinct CDR3 sequences; around 34% are singletons. Input material: blood. The source is a girl aged 10-17 years with multiple sclerosis. CDR3s include the opening cysteine and the closing phenylalanine or tryptophan. Fields, in order: D gene, clone size, V gene, J gene, CDR3 protein, CDR3 DNA. A D gene is named only where the DNA matches it firmly. The size entry is marked missing in some rows and otherwise reads once, few, many or a size class.

>-|many|TRBV29-1|TRBJ2-1
CSVVAGEQFF
TGCAGCGTAGTCGCGGGAGAGCAGTTCTTC
>-|-|TRBV5-1|TRBJ2-7
CASSLNRGRNSYEQYF
TGCGCCAGCAGCTTGAATCGTGGACGTAACTCCTACGAGCAGTACTTC
>-|many|TRBV15|TRBJ1-6
CATSRDLLGNSPLHF
TGTGCCACCAGCAGAGATCTTCTAGGTAATTCACCCCTCCACTTT
>-|few|TRBV20-1|TRBJ2-7
CSAPPLATGHEQYF
TGCAGTGCCCCACCACTAGCCACGGGCCACGAGCAGTACTTC
>-|-|TRBV11-1|TRBJ2-1
CASSLLATSYNEQFF
TGTGCCAGCAGCTTACTAGCGACCTCCTACAATGAGCAGTTCTTC
>-|-|TRBV7-2|TRBJ2-3
CASSPPSTPDRQYF
TGTGCCAGCTCTCCTCCGTCCACCCCAGATAGGCAGTATTTT
>TRBD1|-|TRBV20-1|TRBJ2-1
CSANSGTGVSEQFF
TGCAGTGCAAACTCCGGGACAGGCGTCAGTGAGCAGTTCTTC
>TRBD2|many|TRBV4-1|TRBJ2-1
CASSDLLAGGNNEQFF
TGCGCCAGCAGCGACTTACTAGCGGGGGGCAACAATGAGCAGTTCTTC
>TRBD2|-|TRBV20-1|TRBJ2-3
CSARDGAGGTDTQDF
TGCAGCGCTAGAGATGGAGCGGGGGGTACAGATACGCAGGATTTT
>TRBD1|many|TRBV29-1|TRBJ1-1
CSLGGTGEAFF
TGCAGCCTTGGGGGGACAGGGGAAGCTTTCTTT
>-|many|TRBV28|TRBJ2-5
CASSLPLAGETQYF
TGTGCCAGCAGTTTACCCCTGGCGGGGGAGACCCAGTACTTC
>TRBD1|many|TRBV5-1|TRBJ2-3
CASSLDVTGVTDTQYF
TGCGCCAGCAGCTTGGACGTGACAGGGGTGACCGATACGCAGTATTTT
>-|many|TRBV10-2|TRBJ1-2
CASRTDSYGYTF
TGCGCCAGCCGGACAGATTCTTATGGCTACACCTTC
>-|-|TRBV2|TRBJ2-1
CASSPRRVSYNEQFF
TGTGCCAGCAGTCCCCGGAGGGTCTCCTACAATGAGCAGTTCTTC
>-|many|TRBV9|TRBJ1-1
CASSPYGDEAFF
TGTGCCAGCAGCCCTTATGGAGACGAAGCTTTCTTT
>-|-|TRBV5-6|TRBJ1-4
CASSLVENEKLFF
TGTGCCAGCAGCTTGGTCGAAAATGAAAAACTGTTTTTT
>TRBD2|-|TRBV3-1|TRBJ2-5
CASSQVAGESETQYF
TGTGCCAGCAGCCAAGTAGCGGGAGAGAGTGAGACCCAGTACTTC
>-|many|TRBV6-5|TRBJ1-2
CASSRGRTNYGYTF
TGTGCCAGCAGTAGGGGTAGGACTAACTATGGCTACACCTTC
>-|many|TRBV27|TRBJ2-7
CASSLSRGEQYF
TGTGCCAGCAGTTTATCCCGGGGCGAGCAGTACTTC
>-|-|TRBV10-3|TRBJ2-5
CAIRGSLDQETQYF
TGTGCCATCAGGGGGAGTCTCGACCAAGAGACCCAGTACTTC
>TRBD1|many|TRBV5-6|TRBJ1-4
CASSFRTGDFEKLFF
TGTGCCAGCAGCTTCCGGACAGGGGACTTTGAAAAACTGTTTTTT
>-|many|TRBV6-4|TRBJ2-1
CASSEGDNNEQFF
TGTGCCAGCAGTGAGGGAGACAACAATGAGCAGTTCTTC
>TRBD2|-|TRBV3-1|TRBJ2-3
CASSQMGRDNTQYF
TGTGCCAGCAGCCAAATGGGGAGGGATAATACGCAGTATTTT
>TRBD2|-|TRBV6-1|TRBJ2-3
CASSEAMRGGGDTQYF
TGTGCCAGCAGTGAAGCAATGCGGGGGGGGGGAGATACGCAGTATTTT
>-|-|TRBV5-1|TRBJ2-4
CASSLDIVLEQYF
TGCGCCAGCAGCTTGGATATTGTTTTGGAGCAGTACTTC
>-|many|TRBV28|TRBJ1-1
CASSLLGPNTEAFF
TGTGCCAGCAGTTTATTGGGGCCGAACACTGAAGCTTTCTTT
>-|many|TRBV12-3/TRBV12-4|TRBJ1-2
CASSYSGTGLSYGYTF
TGTGCCAGCAGTTACTCCGGAACGGGGCTATCCTATGGCTACACCTTC
>TRBD1|-|TRBV19|TRBJ2-1
CGSTHRTGLGEQFF
TGTGGGAGTACCCACAGGACAGGGTTGGGTGAGCAGTTCTTC
>TRBD2|-|TRBV5-1|TRBJ2-7
CASSLVLAGMGGSLHYEQYF
TGCGCCAGCAGCTTGGTCTTGGCGGGAATGGGAGGGTCCCTACACTACGAGCAGTACTTC
>TRBD1|-|TRBV5-1|TRBJ1-2
CASSFSTEGQYGYTF
TGCGCCAGCAGCTTCTCGACAGAGGGACAGTATGGCTACACCTTC
>TRBD2|-|TRBV12-3/TRBV12-4|TRBJ2-7
CASRNAGLAGGDEQYF
TGTGCCAGCAGGAATGCAGGGCTAGCGGGAGGGGATGAGCAGTACTTC
>-|many|TRBV5-1|TRBJ2-5
CASSSHSPWQETQYF
TGCGCCAGCAGCTCGCACTCCCCCTGGCAAGAGACCCAGTACTTC
>TRBD2|many|TRBV7-6|TRBJ2-5
CASSAAGAPGTQYF
TGTGCCAGCAGCGCAGCGGGGGCCCCAGGGACCCAGTACTTC
>-|once|TRBV28|TRBJ2-1
CASSLYTAQNEQFF
TGTGCCAGCAGTTTATACACAGCACAAAATGAGCAGTTCTTC
>-|many|TRBV5-1|TRBJ2-1
CASSLDPSVNEQFF
TGCGCCAGCAGCTTGGATCCTAGTGTCAATGAGCAGTTCTTC
>TRBD1|few|TRBV12-3/TRBV12-4|TRBJ1-2
CASSSFRTGLGNYGYTF
TGTGCCAGCAGTTCGTTCCGGACAGGCCTAGGGAACTATGGCTACACCTTC
>-|many|TRBV12-3/TRBV12-4|TRBJ2-1
CASSERAPSGINEQFF
TGTGCCAGCAGTGAAAGGGCACCCTCGGGGATAAATGAGCAGTTCTTC
>TRBD1|many|TRBV10-3|TRBJ1-2
CAITGQGASGYTF
TGTGCCATCACGGGACAGGGGGCGAGTGGCTACACCTTC
>-|many|TRBV13|TRBJ2-7
CASSFATGGGYDLYF
TGTGCCAGCAGCTTCGCAACCGGCGGGGGCTACGATCTGTACTTC
>TRBD2|many|TRBV20-1|TRBJ2-3
CSASGGGGATDTQYF
TGCAGTGCCTCCGGGGGGGGAGGGGCAACAGATACGCAGTATTTT
>TRBD2|few|TRBV9|TRBJ2-3
CVSSVGAGVTDTQYF
TGTGTCAGCAGCGTAGGGGCGGGAGTGACCGATACGCAGTATTTT
>-|-|TRBV10-3|TRBJ2-1
CAISVELLDNNEQFF
TGTGCCATCAGTGTAGAGCTACTGGATAACAATGAGCAGTTCTTC
>-|few|TRBV7-9|TRBJ2-5
CASSLVGRQETQYF
TGTGCCAGCAGCTTAGTAGGACGCCAAGAGACCCAGTACTTC
>-|-|TRBV7-6|TRBJ1-1
CASSSLTSPEAFF
TGTGCCAGCAGCTCGCTGACGAGCCCTGAAGCTTTCTTT
>TRBD1|many|TRBV19|TRBJ2-7
CASSRKDREHHEQYF
TGTGCCAGTAGTAGGAAGGACAGGGAGCACCACGAGCAGTACTTC
>-|many|TRBV9|TRBJ1-2
CASSVVAIGVGRDGYTF
TGTGCCAGCAGCGTAGTCGCTATCGGGGTCGGAAGAGATGGCTACACCTTC
>TRBD2|-|TRBV7-2|TRBJ2-1
CASSFLAGDVDEQFF
TGTGCCAGCAGCTTCCTAGCGGGAGACGTCGATGAGCAGTTCTTC
>-|few|TRBV5-1|TRBJ1-1
CASSAQGWDTEAFF
TGCGCCAGCAGCGCCCAGGGGTGGGACACTGAAGCTTTCTTT
>TRBD1|few|TRBV5-1|TRBJ1-1
CASSVLTGGDGEAFF
TGCGCCAGCAGCGTGTTAACAGGGGGCGACGGCGAAGCTTTCTTT
>-|many|TRBV7-2|TRBJ1-6
CASSSWGSYNSPLHF
TGTGCCAGCAGCTCGTGGGGGTCTTATAATTCACCCCTCCACTTT